The 25 T cell receptor beta chains listed next were all sequenced from one sample in a study of cytotoxic CD8 clonotypes in ibrutinib-treated CLL (dated by TCRdb to the early 2020s). This sample's time point label indicates: more than 10 months on ibrutinib. The library was built by means of the immunoSEQ multiplex PCR assay. Sourced from immuneACCESS, this table was stored by TCRdb with only in-frame sequences that have V and J called. A share of the clones is absent; for the studies checked, an unresolved V gene accounts for under half, and the remainder has no known explanation. The table for this sample lists approximately 190,000 clones; around 70% of them were counted only once. The ten largest clones take up more than 4.5% of the sample. The specimen was PBMCs, collected after 12 months of ibrutinib treatment. These receptors were taken from a human donor with chronic lymphocytic leukemia.

The rearrangement uses TRBV2 and TRBJ2-3; possibly TRBD2 for D (7 bases). Germline V gene sequence: CDR1 SNHLY, CDR2 FYNNEI. V was cut by 7 bases and J by 4 bases, with 12 bases left in between. The CDR3 is made up of 13 amino acids. The CDR3 reads CASNREGPDTQYF. In DNA, the CDR3 is TGTGCCAGCAACAGGGAGGGCCCAGATACGCAGTATTTT.

The chain joins TRBV12-5 to TRBJ1-5; D perhaps matches TRBD1 (5 bases). Germline values: CDR1 LGHNT, CDR2 FRNRAP. CDR3 length: 14 amino acids. V dropped 1 base and J dropped 6 bases, with 10 bases sitting between them. CDR3 amino acids: CASGLAPGSQPQHF. The CDR3 DNA reads as TGTGCTAGTGGTTTGGCTCCAGGGAGTCAGCCCCAGCATTTT.

The chain is built from TRBV6-1 and TRBJ2-1, with D perhaps TRBD1 or TRBD2 (7 bases each). The germline V and J ends were trimmed by 7 bases and 1 base, with 11 bases remaining between them. Looked up from germline, CDR1 is MNHNS and CDR2 is SASEGT. There are 14 residues in the CDR3. CDR3 DNA: TGTGCCAGCACAGCGGGACAGTCCTACAATGAGCAGTTCTTC. Translation: CASTAGQSYNEQFF.

The genes are TRBV28 and TRBJ1-6; D might be TRBD1 (6 bases). Germline CDR1 is MDHEN and CDR2 is SYDVKM. The CDR3 runs 17 residues. V lost 6 bases and J lost 0, with 15 bases in between. CDR3 bases: TGTGCCAGCAGCGTACCAGGACAGAGCTCCTATAATTCACCCCTCCACTTT. Translated: CASSVPGQSSYNSPLHF.

The chain joins TRBV4-1 to TRBJ1-2, with D perhaps matching TRBD1 (5 bases). Germline lookup yields CDR1 MGHRA and CDR2 YSYEKL. The V end was cut by 3 bases, the J end by 0 bases, with 11 bases between. The CDR3 runs 15 residues. CDR3 region: CASSHLGGTNYGYTF. CDR3 coding DNA: TGCGCCAGCAGCCACCTGGGGGGAACTAACTATGGCTACACCTTC.

This clone has a count of ten or more. The chain is built from TRBV6-6 and TRBJ2-2, with TRBD2 identical over 11 bases. Germline-derived CDR1 and CDR2 are MNHNY and SVGAGI (reference sequence). The CDR3 is 15 residues long. The junction had 6 bases not matched to a gene; V was cut back by 6 bases and J by 6 bases. The CDR3 protein is CASRPPGLAAGELFF. The CDR3 DNA is TGTGCCAGCAGGCCCCCGGGACTAGCGGCCGGGGAGCTGTTTTTT.

The rearrangement uses TRBV6-4 and TRBJ2-1, with 9 bases fitting TRBD2. The CDR3 sequence is 15 residues long. Germline V lookup: CDR1 MRHNA, CDR2 SNTAGT. Germline trimming cut 6 bases from V and 7 bases from J; bases unmatched to any gene: 10. CDR3 nucleotide sequence: TGTGCCAGCAGCCTGGGGGGACTAGCATCGAATGAGCAGTTCTTC. Encoded protein: CASSLGGLASNEQFF.

The V and J genes are TRBV27 and TRBJ2-1, with D possibly TRBD2 on 5 matching bases. The ends were cut back, 6 bases at V and 0 bases at J, with 12 bases in the middle. Looked up from germline, CDR1 is MNHEY and CDR2 is SMNVEV (reference sequence). The CDR3 has 15 residues. The CDR3 nucleotides read TGTGCCAGCAGCTCAGCGGCGTACTCCTACAATGAGCAGTTCTTC. Amino acids: CASSSAAYSYNEQFF.

This chain joins TRBV9 and TRBJ2-3; D is unclear. The CDR3 is made up of 18 amino acids. V shed 3 bases and J shed 8 bases, with 28 bases lying between them. Germline CDR1 is SGDLS and CDR2 is YYNGEE. The CDR3 here is CASSDNTVRTAPRGTQYF. DNA of the CDR3: TGTGCCAGCAGCGACAACACAGTCCGGACCGCCCCCCGCGGTACGCAGTATTTT.

The rearrangement uses TRBV5-6 and TRBJ1-3; 7 positions match TRBD1. The junction had 11 bases not matched to a gene; V was cut back by 7 bases and J by 4 bases. The V gene's germline CDR1 is SGHDT and CDR2 YYEEEE. The CDR3 has 15 residues. The CDR3 loop is CASLSGDRQGNTIYF. In DNA, the CDR3 is TGTGCCAGCCTTAGCGGGGACAGACAAGGAAACACCATATATTTT.

The chain joins TRBV15 to TRBJ1-5; 10 bases fit TRBD1. This CDR3 has 17 residues. The germline gives CDR1 LNHNV, CDR2 YYDKDF (reference sequence). V lost 1 base to trimming and J lost 4 bases; unmatched junction nucleotides: 7. CDR3 region: CATSRAYPDRGNQPQHF. CDR3 sequence (DNA): TGTGCCACCAGCAGAGCTTACCCGGACAGGGGGAATCAGCCCCAGCATTTT.

The chain recombines TRBV27 with TRBJ2-1, with D uncertain. The CDR3 totals 15 residues. Trimming pared 0 bases from V and 0 bases from J, leaving 6 bases between. The germline V gene has CDR1 MNHEY and CDR2 SMNVEV (reference sequence). CDR3 protein: CASSLSPISYNEQFF. The CDR3 nucleotides read TGTGCCAGCAGTTTATCGCCTATCTCCTACAATGAGCAGTTCTTC.

The gene calls are TRBV18 and TRBJ1-5; D is uncertain. The CDR3 length is 12 residues. Germline CDR1 reads KGHSH; CDR2 reads LQKENI. Trimming removed 4 bases at V and 6 bases at J, with 7 bases between. CDR3 protein: CASSREAQPQHF. DNA for the CDR3: TGTGCCAGCTCACGCGAGGCTCAGCCCCAGCATTTT.

This chain joins TRBV6-5 and TRBJ2-7; TRBD1 aligns across 9 bases. Trimming cost V 7 bases and J 1 base; bases outside gene matches: 2. Per the germline V gene, CDR1 is MNHEY and CDR2 is SVGAGI. The CDR3 has 13 residues. The DNA for the CDR3 is TGTGCCAGCAAGGGACAGGGTTCCTACGAGCAGTACTTC. This translates into CASKGQGSYEQYF.

This chain uses TRBV5-5 with TRBJ1-2; D is possibly TRBD1 (5 bases). The CDR3 runs to 14 residues. Germline assignment: CDR1 SGHKS and CDR2 YYEKEE (reference sequence). With 2 bases removed from V and 6 bases from J, the gap between germline ends came to 14 bases. The chain's CDR3 is CASSFIQGEDGYTF. DNA for the CDR3: TGTGCCAGCAGCTTTATCCAGGGCGAGGATGGCTACACCTTC.

In its sample, this clone was seen once. J is TRBJ1-1 and V is TRBV7-2; D is unresolved. Germline CDR1 SGHTA, CDR2 FQGNSA. The length of the CDR3 is 15 residues. V was pared by 5 bases and J by 4 bases, with 17 bases between. The CDR3 region is CASSGQLGSGTEAFF. CDR3 bases: TGTGCCAGCAGCGGCCAACTGGGCTCGGGCACTGAAGCTTTCTTT.

This rearrangement joins TRBV19 to TRBJ1-2; D remains ambiguous. The CDR3 loop spans 13 amino acids. With 7 bases removed from V and 5 bases from J, the gap between germline ends came to 14 bases. Germline V gene data show CDR1 as LNHDA and CDR2 as SQIVND (reference sequence). CDR3 region: CASNRDPLYGYTF. CDR3 bases: TGTGCCAGTAATAGGGATCCCTTATATGGCTACACCTTC. The full variable domain, its missing parts supplied by reference TRBV19 and TRBJ1-2, is DGGITQSPKYLFRKEGQNVTLSCEQNLNHDAMYWYRQDPGQGLRLIYYSQIVNDFQKGDIAEGYSVSREKKESFPLTVTSAQKNPTAFYLCASNRDPLYGYTFGSGTRLTVV.

This clone has a single count. This chain joins TRBV27 and TRBJ2-5; unclear D gene. The V and J ends lost 6 bases and 1 base respectively, with 9 bases between them. This CDR3 has 13 amino acids. CDR1 and CDR2 (germline): MNHEY, SMNVEV (reference sequence). The CDR3 loop reads CASSLVLQETQYF. The CDR3 coding sequence is TGTGCCAGCAGCTTAGTCCTCCAAGAGACCCAGTACTTC.

This chain links TRBV9 with TRBJ2-3; 9 bases fit TRBD2. With 5 bases clipped from V and 2 bases from J, the junction kept 6 bases outside the gene matches. Germline V lookup: CDR1 SGDLS, CDR2 YYNGEE. The CDR3 spans 15 residues. The CDR3, as DNA: TGTGCCAGCAGTCAGCGGGGGGTGGTCACAGATACGCAGTATTTT. Amino acid sequence: CASSQRGVVTDTQYF.

This clone was picked up a small number of times. The J gene is TRBJ2-7, the V gene TRBV7-2, with D perhaps matching TRBD2 (5 bases). CDR1 and CDR2 from the germline V gene are SGHTA and FQGNSA. Deletions cut 2 bases from V and 3 bases from J, with 11 bases between. The CDR3 contains 14 residues. The CDR3 sequence: CASSLLGARYEQYF. The DNA of the CDR3 is TGTGCCAGCAGCTTATTGGGAGCTCGCTACGAGCAGTACTTC.

The CDR3 region is CACIRRGRTDTQYF. CDR3 sequence (DNA): TGTGCCTGCATCCGACGGGGGCGGACAGATACGCAGTATTTT. The genes are TRBV30 and TRBJ2-3; either TRBD1 or TRBD2 may fit D (6 bases each). The CDR3 has 14 amino acids. V dropped 6 bases and J dropped 3 bases, with 16 bases sitting between them. Per germline, CDR1 GTSNPN and CDR2 SVGIG (reference sequence).

The chain links TRBV10-3 to TRBJ1-5, with TRBD1 identical over 8 bases. The CDR3 covers 15 residues. Germline V lookup: CDR1 ENHRY, CDR2 SYGVKD. V trimming: 2 bases; J trimming: 8 bases; junction bases outside the gene matches: 8. CDR3 bases: TGTGCCATCAGTGAGCGACAGGGGAGCGTGGAGCCCCAGCATTTT. This codes for CAISERQGSVEPQHF.

The CDR3 region has the DNA TGTGCCAGCACCATCAAGACCTCCACAGATACGCAGTATTTT. It codes for CASTIKTSTDTQYF. The rearrangement uses TRBV7-9 and TRBJ2-3; no definite D call. Looked up from germline, CDR1 is SEHNR and CDR2 is FQNEAQ (reference sequence). V was clipped by 7 bases and J by 2 bases, with 13 bases between them. The CDR3 length is 14 residues.

V and J are TRBV7-2 and TRBJ2-7; 13 bases agree with TRBD2. The germline gives CDR1 SGHTA, CDR2 FQGNSA. The CDR3 has 18 amino acids. V shed 5 bases and J 2 bases; nucleotides not matched to a gene: 12. Here the CDR3 DNA reads TGTGCCAGCAGCCCCGGACGGGGGGGACTAGCGGGGCCCTACGAGCAGTACTTC. This gives the protein CASSPGRGGLAGPYEQYF.

V is TRBV27 and J is TRBJ2-3; 11 bases are a match to TRBD2. In germline, CDR1 is MNHEY, CDR2 SMNVEV (reference sequence). CDR3 size: 13 residues. V trimming: 7 bases; J trimming: 6 bases; junction bases outside the gene matches: 3. The CDR3 protein is CASNASGRDTQYF. CDR3 DNA: TGTGCCAGCAATGCTAGCGGGAGGGATACGCAGTATTTT.